Listed below are T cell receptor beta chains from one sample, sequenced in a study of cytomegalovirus exposure and HLA in healthy donors. Sequencing used immunoSEQ multiplex PCR; TCRdb keeps in-frame clones, though not all of them. The repertoire holds approximately 150,000 clones, with 80% as singletons. Sequencing was carried out using PBMCs. These receptors all stem from a human donor in good health. Both conserved end residues are part of each CDR3. Fields, in order: D gene, J gene, V gene, clone size, CDR3 DNA, CDR3 protein. D genes are given only for firm matches. The size entry is marked missing in some rows and otherwise reads once, few, many or a size class.

D gene: NA; J gene: TRBJ1-4; V gene: TRBV25-1; clone size: NA; CDR3 DNA: TGTGCCAGCAGTCAAGGGGAGGGGGATGAAAAACTGTTTTTT; CDR3 protein: CASSQGEGDEKLFF
D gene: NA; J gene: TRBJ1-1; V gene: TRBV7-9; clone size: NA; CDR3 DNA: TGTGCCAGCAGCTTAGCTGGAGGAGTTGAAGCTTTCTTT; CDR3 protein: CASSLAGGVEAFF
D gene: NA; J gene: TRBJ2-2; V gene: TRBV30; clone size: NA; CDR3 DNA: TGTGCCTGGAGTGTAAATCTTTGGCTAGCGTCGGCCGGGGAGCTGTTTTTT; CDR3 protein: CAWSVNLWLASAGELFF
D gene: TRBD1; J gene: TRBJ1-2; V gene: TRBV7-9; clone size: NA; CDR3 DNA: TGTGCCAGCACTTTGACAGGGGCCTATGGCTACACCTTC; CDR3 protein: CASTLTGAYGYTF
D gene: NA; J gene: TRBJ2-2; V gene: TRBV4-1; clone size: NA; CDR3 DNA: TGCGCCAGCAGCCAAGGGGAGGTCGGGGAGCTGTTTTTT; CDR3 protein: CASSQGEVGELFF
D gene: TRBD1; J gene: TRBJ1-4; V gene: TRBV4-3; clone size: NA; CDR3 DNA: TGCGCCAGCAGCCAAGATCGGGCAGGGGGCGATGAAAAACTGTTTTTT; CDR3 protein: CASSQDRAGGDEKLFF
D gene: TRBD1; J gene: TRBJ1-6; V gene: TRBV7-6; clone size: NA; CDR3 DNA: TGTGCCAGCAGCTTGGGACAGCCGGAGGGGGGCCTCCACTTT; CDR3 protein: CASSLGQPEGGLHF
D gene: TRBD1; J gene: TRBJ2-3; V gene: TRBV12-5; clone size: NA; CDR3 DNA: TGTGCTAGTGGTGGATCAGGGGGCGGCAAAAGAGATACGCAGTATTTT; CDR3 protein: CASGGSGGGKRDTQYF
D gene: TRBD2; J gene: TRBJ2-3; V gene: TRBV9; clone size: NA; CDR3 DNA: TGTGCCAGCAGGGCACTAGCGGGGGGTGCAGATACGCAGTATTTT; CDR3 protein: CASRALAGGADTQYF
D gene: NA; J gene: TRBJ2-7; V gene: TRBV5-6; clone size: NA; CDR3 DNA: TGTGCCAGCAGCTTGGTTGCCGGGTCCTACGAGCAGTACTTC; CDR3 protein: CASSLVAGSYEQYF
D gene: TRBD1; J gene: TRBJ1-1; V gene: TRBV2; clone size: NA; CDR3 DNA: TGTGCCAGCTATTCCGGGACAGAGAACACTGAAGCTTTCTTT; CDR3 protein: CASYSGTENTEAFF
D gene: TRBD2; J gene: TRBJ2-3; V gene: TRBV6-4; clone size: NA; CDR3 DNA: TGTGCCAGCAGTGCCTCGGCGGGGGGGCTGACAGATACGCAGTATTTT; CDR3 protein: CASSASAGGLTDTQYF
D gene: TRBD1; J gene: TRBJ2-3; V gene: TRBV7-9; clone size: NA; CDR3 DNA: TGTGCCAGCAGCTGGGACAGGGACGCAGATACGCAGTATTTT; CDR3 protein: CASSWDRDADTQYF
D gene: NA; J gene: TRBJ2-5; V gene: TRBV7-6; clone size: once; CDR3 DNA: TGTGCCAGCAGCGAGCCCCAAGAGACCCAGTACTTC; CDR3 protein: CASSEPQETQYF
D gene: TRBD1; J gene: TRBJ1-5; V gene: TRBV5-1; clone size: few; CDR3 DNA: TGCGCCAGCAGCTTGACAGGACAGGTCCAGCATTTT; CDR3 protein: CASSLTGQVQHF
D gene: NA; J gene: TRBJ1-1; V gene: TRBV19; clone size: NA; CDR3 DNA: TGTGCCAGTAGTCACAGGGCAAACACTGAAGCTTTCTTT; CDR3 protein: CASSHRANTEAFF
D gene: TRBD2; J gene: TRBJ2-3; V gene: TRBV4-3; clone size: NA; CDR3 DNA: TGCGCCAGCAGCCAAGATCTAGCGGGGGGGCTTGGAGATACGCAGTATTTT; CDR3 protein: CASSQDLAGGLGDTQYF
D gene: TRBD1; J gene: TRBJ1-1; V gene: TRBV10-3; clone size: few; CDR3 DNA: TGTGCCATCGGGGAGACAGGGTGGGACACTGAAGCTTTCTTT; CDR3 protein: CAIGETGWDTEAFF
D gene: TRBD1; J gene: TRBJ1-4; V gene: TRBV2; clone size: NA; CDR3 DNA: TGTGCCAGCAGTCTAAACTCCGGGACAGGCGTTGAAAAACTGTTTTTT; CDR3 protein: CASSLNSGTGVEKLFF
D gene: TRBD2; J gene: TRBJ2-1; V gene: TRBV9; clone size: NA; CDR3 DNA: TGTGCCAGCAGCGTAGAAGCGGGGGGTCTTGAGTTCTTC; CDR3 protein: CASSVEAGGLEFF
D gene: TRBD1; J gene: TRBJ1-5; V gene: TRBV2; clone size: once; CDR3 DNA: TGTGCCAGCAGGCAAACAGGGGGCTGGGAGCCCCAGCATTTT; CDR3 protein: CASRQTGGWEPQHF
D gene: NA; J gene: TRBJ1-3; V gene: TRBV2; clone size: NA; CDR3 DNA: TGTGCCAGCAGTGCTAGGACAGTGCCTGGAAACACCATATATTTT; CDR3 protein: CASSARTVPGNTIYF
D gene: TRBD2; J gene: TRBJ2-5; V gene: TRBV5-4; clone size: NA; CDR3 DNA: TGTGCCAGCAGCACGCAGACTAGCGGGGCGGAGACCCAGTACTTC; CDR3 protein: CASSTQTSGAETQYF
D gene: NA; J gene: TRBJ2-2; V gene: TRBV11-2; clone size: NA; CDR3 DNA: TGTGCCAGCAGCTTAATCCGGGGGGCTTCGAACACCGGGGAGCTGTTTTTT; CDR3 protein: CASSLIRGASNTGELFF
D gene: NA; J gene: TRBJ1-3; V gene: TRBV11-3; clone size: NA; CDR3 DNA: TGTGCCAGCAGCTATGAGAGGATGGGAAACACCATATATTTT; CDR3 protein: CASSYERMGNTIYF
D gene: TRBD1; J gene: TRBJ1-1; V gene: TRBV6-5; clone size: NA; CDR3 DNA: TGTGCCAGCAGTTACGGGACAGGGGACACTGAAGCTTTCTTT; CDR3 protein: CASSYGTGDTEAFF
D gene: NA; J gene: TRBJ2-7; V gene: TRBV6-5; clone size: NA; CDR3 DNA: TGTGCCAGCAGTTATCTCTACGAGCAGTACTTC; CDR3 protein: CASSYLYEQYF
D gene: NA; J gene: TRBJ2-3; V gene: TRBV5-1; clone size: NA; CDR3 DNA: TGCGCCAGCAGCACCGGACTTAGCACAGATACGCAGTATTTT; CDR3 protein: CASSTGLSTDTQYF
D gene: NA; J gene: TRBJ1-1; V gene: TRBV4-1; clone size: NA; CDR3 DNA: TGCGCCAGCAGCCAACAGGGTGCTTCTTTCTTT; CDR3 protein: CASSQQGASFF
D gene: NA; J gene: TRBJ2-7; V gene: TRBV29-1; clone size: NA; CDR3 DNA: TGCAGCGTTGTTAGGGGTAACGAGCAGTACTTC; CDR3 protein: CSVVRGNEQYF
D gene: TRBD1; J gene: TRBJ1-1; V gene: TRBV23-1; clone size: NA; CDR3 DNA: TGCGCCAGCAGTCCAGGGGGCACTGAAGCTTTCTTT; CDR3 protein: CASSPGGTEAFF
D gene: TRBD2; J gene: TRBJ2-3; V gene: TRBV5-4; clone size: NA; CDR3 DNA: TGTGCCAGCAGCTCTCTAGCGGGGGGGCTCGATACGCAGTATTTT; CDR3 protein: CASSSLAGGLDTQYF
D gene: TRBD2; J gene: TRBJ2-7; V gene: TRBV5-4; clone size: NA; CDR3 DNA: TGTGCCAGCAGCTTGGGGGTTAGCGGGGGCCTCTCCTACGAGCAGTACTTC; CDR3 protein: CASSLGVSGGLSYEQYF
D gene: TRBD1; J gene: TRBJ2-7; V gene: TRBV7-9; clone size: NA; CDR3 DNA: TGTGCCAGCAGCTTGGGACAGGACTACGAGCAGTACTTC; CDR3 protein: CASSLGQDYEQYF
D gene: NA; J gene: TRBJ1-1; V gene: TRBV7-3; clone size: NA; CDR3 DNA: TGTGCCAGCAGCCCCACCGGGAGGGCTGAAGCTTTCTTT; CDR3 protein: CASSPTGRAEAFF
D gene: NA; J gene: TRBJ1-1; V gene: TRBV5-1; clone size: NA; CDR3 DNA: TGCGCCAGCAGCTTGCACAGTACCGAAGCTTTCTTT; CDR3 protein: CASSLHSTEAFF
D gene: TRBD2; J gene: TRBJ2-3; V gene: TRBV14; clone size: NA; CDR3 DNA: TGTGCCAGCAGCCAATTCCTAGCGGGAAGCACAGATACGCAGTATTTT; CDR3 protein: CASSQFLAGSTDTQYF
D gene: TRBD1; J gene: TRBJ1-4; V gene: TRBV2; clone size: NA; CDR3 DNA: TGTGCCAGCAGTGCGGACAGGGGTCCTGAAAAACTGTTTTTT; CDR3 protein: CASSADRGPEKLFF
D gene: TRBD1; J gene: TRBJ1-6; V gene: TRBV6-5; clone size: NA; CDR3 DNA: TGTGCCAGCAGTCCTACCTGGACAGGGAGTTCACCCCTCCACTTT; CDR3 protein: CASSPTWTGSSPLHF
D gene: TRBD2; J gene: TRBJ2-5; V gene: TRBV10-2; clone size: NA; CDR3 DNA: TGCGCCAGCAGTGAGTTGGGGAGGGGCCAAGAGACCCAGTACTTC; CDR3 protein: CASSELGRGQETQYF
D gene: TRBD2; J gene: TRBJ2-7; V gene: TRBV6-5; clone size: NA; CDR3 DNA: TGTGCCAGCAGTCCGGGACACCTAGCGGGGGAGCAGTACTTC; CDR3 protein: CASSPGHLAGEQYF
D gene: TRBD2; J gene: TRBJ2-7; V gene: TRBV7-8; clone size: NA; CDR3 DNA: TGTGCCTCCGGGGGGGCAGGGTCCTCCTACGAGCAGTACTTC; CDR3 protein: CASGGAGSSYEQYF
D gene: NA; J gene: TRBJ2-3; V gene: TRBV7-2; clone size: NA; CDR3 DNA: TGTGCCAGCAGCTTAGCGGTAGCGCGGACAGATACGCAGTATTTT; CDR3 protein: CASSLAVARTDTQYF
D gene: NA; J gene: TRBJ1-4; V gene: TRBV5-6; clone size: NA; CDR3 DNA: TGTGCCAGCAGCTTGGGTACAGCTAATGAAAAACTGTTTTTT; CDR3 protein: CASSLGTANEKLFF
D gene: NA; J gene: TRBJ1-4; V gene: TRBV15; clone size: NA; CDR3 DNA: TGTGCCACCAGCCGGGAAGGGGGAGCAACTAATGAAAAACTGTTTTTT; CDR3 protein: CATSREGGATNEKLFF
D gene: TRBD1; J gene: TRBJ1-2; V gene: TRBV7-9; clone size: once; CDR3 DNA: TGTGCCAGCAGCCCATTTCCGGGACAGAGATCGAACTATGGCTACACCTTC; CDR3 protein: CASSPFPGQRSNYGYTF
D gene: NA; J gene: TRBJ2-3; V gene: TRBV11-2; clone size: NA; CDR3 DNA: TGTGCCAGCAGCTTCTTCGACCGGGCAGATACGCAGTATTTT; CDR3 protein: CASSFFDRADTQYF
D gene: NA; J gene: TRBJ2-2; V gene: TRBV5-4; clone size: NA; CDR3 DNA: TGTGCCAGCAGCTTGGAGCTTTACGGGACCGGGGAGCTGTTTTTT; CDR3 protein: CASSLELYGTGELFF
D gene: NA; J gene: TRBJ1-1; V gene: TRBV5-6; clone size: many; CDR3 DNA: TGTGCCAGCAGCTTGAGTGCCATCAAACGGGCTTTCTTT; CDR3 protein: CASSLSAIKRAFF
D gene: NA; J gene: TRBJ2-2; V gene: TRBV7-9; clone size: NA; CDR3 DNA: TGTGCCAGCAGCTCAACCCAGACAGCAAACACCGGGGAGCTGTTTTTT; CDR3 protein: CASSSTQTANTGELFF
D gene: TRBD1; J gene: TRBJ2-3; V gene: TRBV5-8; clone size: NA; CDR3 DNA: TGTGCCAGCAGCTCTGCTCATTGGAACCCGGGACAGGGAAGGGATACGCAGTATTTT; CDR3 protein: CASSSAHWNPGQGRDTQYF
D gene: NA; J gene: TRBJ1-4; V gene: TRBV27; clone size: NA; CDR3 DNA: TGTGCCAGCAGTTTTTATGGGGAGGAAAAACTGTTTTTT; CDR3 protein: CASSFYGEEKLFF
D gene: NA; J gene: TRBJ2-5; V gene: TRBV5-4; clone size: NA; CDR3 DNA: TGTGCCAGCAGACGAGCACAAGAGACCCAGTACTTC; CDR3 protein: CASRRAQETQYF
D gene: NA; J gene: TRBJ1-1; V gene: TRBV7-2; clone size: few; CDR3 DNA: TGTGCCAGCAGCCTGACAGCGAACACTGAAGCTTTCTTT; CDR3 protein: CASSLTANTEAFF
D gene: TRBD2; J gene: TRBJ2-7; V gene: TRBV18; clone size: NA; CDR3 DNA: TGTGCCAGCTCAGCTCGCCTTACTAGCGGGTATTCCTACGAGCAGTACTTC; CDR3 protein: CASSARLTSGYSYEQYF
D gene: NA; J gene: TRBJ2-1; V gene: TRBV7-7; clone size: NA; CDR3 DNA: TGTGCTAGCAGCATAAGCGGGTCCTCCTACAATGAGCAGTTCTTC; CDR3 protein: CASSISGSSYNEQFF
D gene: TRBD1; J gene: TRBJ1-1; V gene: TRBV19; clone size: NA; CDR3 DNA: TGTGCCAGTAGGGCGACAGGGGATGGTCGCGGCAGCACTGAAGCTTTCTTT; CDR3 protein: CASRATGDGRGSTEAFF
D gene: TRBD1; J gene: TRBJ2-1; V gene: TRBV7-9; clone size: NA; CDR3 DNA: TGTGCCAGCAGCCCCGGACAGGGGGCTTTTGAGCAGTTCTTC; CDR3 protein: CASSPGQGAFEQFF
D gene: NA; J gene: TRBJ2-3; V gene: TRBV6-6; clone size: NA; CDR3 DNA: TGTGCCAGCAGTTCACTGGCGGGGAACACAGATACGCAGTATTTT; CDR3 protein: CASSSLAGNTDTQYF
D gene: NA; J gene: TRBJ2-1; V gene: TRBV29-1; clone size: NA; CDR3 DNA: TGCAGCGTCCAAAAAACAGGGAATCAGGCTAACAATGAGCAGTTCTTC; CDR3 protein: CSVQKTGNQANNEQFF